Detailed here is one T cell receptor (beta chain). The data belong to a study of blood T cell repertoires in COVID-19. Overall study context: The United States, Italy and Spain provided the acute and convalescent COVID-19 samples. PBMCs, B-cell-depleted T cells, or T cells were the source of the cDNA or gDNA that made up the material.

Per the authors' pipeline: Quantification of nucleated cells was approximated via reference gene primer amplification. TCRdb keeps only in-frame clones here, not all; method: immunoSEQ multiplex PCR. V, J and clone size are taken as reported in that table, and D and trimming were inferred from the DNA itself. The top ten clones hold 5% to 6% of a sample with roughly 69,000 clones, nearly 90% of them seen once. The source of this sequence is a man over 45 with acute or convalescent COVID-19. Specimen: peripheral blood.

The CDR3 nucleotides are TGTGCCAGCAGCCCGGGACAGCCCGGGACTAGCGGGAGGGGAGGACTAGCCAAAAACATTCAGTACTTC. Protein product: CASSPGQPGTSGRGGLAKNIQYF. The chain has TRBV4-2 and TRBJ2-4; 16 bases are shared with TRBD2. V lost 4 bases and J lost 0; bases outside the gene matches: 18. The CDR3 consists of 23 residues. Per the germline V gene, CDR1 is LGHNA and CDR2 is YNFKEQ.